These 20 T cell receptor beta chains were all obtained from the same sample, sequenced in a study of T cell changes during pregnancy in multiple sclerosis (dated by TCRdb to between 2018 and 2021). The library was obtained by the immunoSEQ multiplex PCR assay. The table comes from immuneACCESS by way of TCRdb, which keeps in-frame sequences with V and J called. Part of the clones is missing from these tables; in studies checked, under half for an unresolved V gene and the rest for unknown reasons. This sample is represented by 30,000 to 40,000 clones; 90% to 95% of them were singletons. The ten biggest clones cover roughly 3.1% of the sample. The sequencing used CD4+ T cells from peripheral blood mononuclear cells, collected in the third trimester of pregnancy. The receptors shown here come from a female donor in good health, enrolled as a control in a pregnancy study.

The gene calls are TRBV4-2 and TRBJ2-2, with a tentative D call TRBD2 (5 bases). CDR1 is LGHNA, CDR2 YNFKEQ, per germline. This CDR3 is built from 15 residues. Trimming pared 4 bases from V and 4 bases from J, leaving 13 bases between. The chain's CDR3 is CASSRPRGSTGELFF. DNA for the CDR3: TGTGCCAGCAGCCGCCCGAGAGGGAGCACCGGGGAGCTGTTTTTT.

The V call is TRBV5-4, the J call TRBJ2-3; 14 nucleotides agree with TRBD2. The V and J ends lost 5 bases and 3 bases, in that order; junction bases with no gene match: 2. This CDR3 has 15 residues. Germline CDR1 reads SGHNT; CDR2 reads YYREEE (reference sequence). CDR3 sequence (DNA): TGTGCCAGCAGGACTAGCGGGGGGGGAACAGATACGCAGTATTTT. Protein product: CASRTSGGGTDTQYF.

This chain links TRBV27 with TRBJ2-2; 7 bases match TRBD1. J lost 4 bases, V lost 5 bases, and 7 bases had no gene match. The CDR3 consists of 15 residues. Germline V gives CDR1 MNHEY, CDR2 SMNVEV (reference sequence). For the CDR3, the DNA is TGTGCCAGCAGTCTCAGGGACAGACCCACCGGGGAGCTGTTTTTT. Translation: CASSLRDRPTGELFF.

CDR3 DNA: TGCAGCGTCGCGACCGGGACAGGTACCTACAATGAGCAGTTCTTC. This encodes CSVATGTGTYNEQFF. This sequence joins TRBV29-1 and TRBJ2-1, with 8 positions matching TRBD1. J was trimmed by 2 bases and V by 6 bases; bases with no gene match: 9. The CDR3 loop spans 15 amino acids. Per germline, CDR1 SQVTM and CDR2 ANQGSEA.

This chain joins TRBV6-1 and TRBJ1-2; the D gene is possibly TRBD1 (5 bases). V was trimmed by 7 bases and J by 7 bases, leaving 19 bases between them. CDR1 is MNHNS, CDR2 SASEGT, per germline. This CDR3 region has 14 residues. The CDR3 region is CASTTYGHWSGYTF. The CDR3 DNA is TGTGCCAGCACTACGTACGGACATTGGAGTGGCTACACCTTC.

In this sample, this clone turned up a few times. The V and J genes are TRBV4-1 and TRBJ2-7; 9 bases align to TRBD1. CDR1 is MGHRA and CDR2 is YSYEKL in the germline V gene. V shed 5 bases, J shed 7 bases, and the junction held 9 bases outside the gene matches. The CDR3 is 14 residues long. Written as DNA, the CDR3 is TGCGCCAGCAGCATCGGGACAGGGTTCAGGGAGCAGTACTTC. This codes for CASSIGTGFREQYF.

V and J are TRBV6-1 and TRBJ1-6; 9 positions agree with TRBD1. V shed 8 bases and J 8 bases; nucleotides not matched to a gene: 10. The CDR3 spans 15 residues. Per the germline V gene, CDR1 is MNHNS and CDR2 is SASEGT. The DNA of the CDR3 is TGTGCCAGCGACGAAAATGGGACAGGGCATTCACCCCTCCACTTT. Amino acids: CASDENGTGHSPLHF.

This clone was detected only once. The chain has TRBV7-2 and TRBJ2-1; D not resolved. The CDR3 totals 12 residues. V gave up 1 base and J gave up 6 bases, with 4 bases separating them. CDR1 SGHTA and CDR2 FQGNSA come from the germline V gene. DNA of the CDR3: TGTGCCAGCAGCTTAGACACCAATGAGCAGTTCTTC. It is translated as CASSLDTNEQFF. Looking up the rest from reference TRBV7-2 and TRBJ2-1 gives the full variable domain: GAGVSQSPSNKVTEKGKDVELRCDPISGHTALYWYRQSLGQGLEFLIYFQGNSAPDKSGLPSDRFSAERTGGSVSTLTIQRTQQEDSAVYLCASSLDTNEQFFGPGTRLTVL.

The chain combines TRBV2 with TRBJ1-1; 8 bases are a match to TRBD1. V lost 8 bases to trimming and J lost 0 bases; unmatched junction nucleotides: 2. The CDR3 sequence is 13 residues long. Looked up from germline, CDR1 is SNHLY and CDR2 is FYNNEI. This chain's CDR3 is CASGTGLNTEAFF. DNA for the CDR3: TGTGCCAGCGGGACAGGATTGAACACTGAAGCTTTCTTT.

This sequence joins TRBV19 and TRBJ2-5; possibly TRBD2 for D (5 bases). CDR1 LNHDA and CDR2 SQIVND come from the germline V gene (reference sequence). This CDR3 is 16 amino acids long. Trimming stripped 5 bases from V and 4 bases from J, with 20 bases between. The CDR3 region has the DNA TGTGCCAGTAGTCCTAGCCTAAGTGCGGAGATAGAGACCCAGTACTTC. It yields the protein CASSPSLSAEIETQYF.

V gene TRBV7-2 combines with J gene TRBJ2-5, with 8 bases that match TRBD1. The CDR3 has 15 residues. After removal of 5 bases from V and 2 bases from J, the junction contained 7 bases not matched to a gene. The germline V gene has CDR1 SGHTA and CDR2 FQGNSA. The CDR3 sequence: CASSRDRGWQETQYF. DNA for the CDR3: TGTGCCAGCAGCCGCGACAGGGGTTGGCAAGAGACCCAGTACTTC.

J is TRBJ2-5 and V is TRBV28, with TRBD2 matching 10 bases. CDR3 length equals 14 residues. Trimming removed 4 bases from V and 5 bases from J; junction bases left unmatched: 4. The germline gives CDR1 MDHEN, CDR2 SYDVKM. CDR3 sequence (DNA): TGTGCCAGCAGTTGGGGTAGCGGGGGGGAGACCCAGTACTTC. Its translation is CASSWGSGGETQYF.

V and J are TRBV27 and TRBJ1-1, with a tentative D call TRBD1 (6 bases). The CDR3 is made up of 16 amino acids. Between the trimmed V and J ends, which lost 5 bases and 8 bases, there was a span of 24 bases. Germline values: CDR1 MNHEY, CDR2 SMNVEV (reference sequence). The CDR3 bases are TGTGCCAGCAGTCCACCTGGACAGATACAGCGTCTAGAAGCTTTCTTT. Translating it yields CASSPPGQIQRLEAFF.

The chain joins TRBV30 to TRBJ2-7; a weak D match, TRBD1 (6 bases). The ends were cut back, 2 bases at V and 4 bases at J, with 12 bases in the middle. This CDR3 region has 13 residues. Germline V gene sequence: CDR1 GTSNPN, CDR2 SVGIG (reference sequence). In DNA form, the CDR3 reads TGTGCCTGGAGTCCTCAGGGGCGATACGAGCAGTACTTC. It codes for CAWSPQGRYEQYF.

V is TRBV4-1 and J is TRBJ1-2; D unclear. V was trimmed by 0 bases and J by 0 bases, leaving 17 bases between them. CDR1 and CDR2 from the germline V gene are MGHRA and YSYEKL. The CDR3 loop spans 18 amino acids. DNA for the CDR3: TGCGCCAGCAGCCAAGATTCCCCTTGGACGGGGACTAACTATGGCTACACCTTC. Its translation: CASSQDSPWTGTNYGYTF.

This clone turned up a few times. The CDR3 reads CSVEEQGNTEAFF. CDR3 in DNA: TGCAGCGTTGAAGAGCAGGGCAACACTGAAGCTTTCTTT. V is TRBV29-1 and J is TRBJ1-1; tentative D call: TRBD1 (5 bases). V was cut by 0 bases and J by 2 bases, with 7 bases left in between. The CDR3 has 13 residues. Germline V gene data show CDR1 as SQVTM and CDR2 as ANQGSEA.

The chain recombines TRBV6-5 with TRBJ1-2, with D unclear. CDR1 MNHEY and CDR2 SVGAGI come from the germline V gene. The CDR3 spans 12 residues. Trimming stripped 6 bases from V and 3 bases from J, with 8 bases between. For the CDR3, the DNA is TGTGCCAGCAGAGAGGGCCACTATGGCTACACCTTC. Translation: CASREGHYGYTF.

The chain joins TRBV7-2 to TRBJ2-1; 8 nucleotides match TRBD2. Germline trimming cut 2 bases from V and 9 bases from J; bases unmatched to any gene: 6. This CDR3 comprises 14 residues. The germline gives CDR1 SGHTA, CDR2 FQGNSA. The CDR3 loop reads CASSLKAGGGEQFF. In DNA, the CDR3 is TGTGCCAGCAGCTTAAAGGCGGGAGGTGGTGAGCAGTTCTTC.

The V gene is TRBV19, the J gene TRBJ1-5; TRBD1 aligns across 7 bases. This CDR3 is built from 14 residues. The trim removed 4 bases at V and 3 bases at J, leaving 3 bases unmatched. From germline, CDR1 is LNHDA and CDR2 SQIVND (reference sequence). The CDR3, as DNA: TGTGCCAGTAGTACGGGACAGCCCAATCAGCCCCAGCATTTT. This codes for CASSTGQPNQPQHF. Filled out from reference TRBV19 and TRBJ1-5, the complete variable domain reads DGGITQSPKYLFRKEGQNVTLSCEQNLNHDAMYWYRQDPGQGLRLIYYSQIVNDFQKGDIAEGYSVSREKKESFPLTVTSAQKNPTAFYLCASSTGQPNQPQHFGDGTRLSIL.

The genes are TRBV6-5 and TRBJ1-2; D is perhaps TRBD1 (5 bases). The CDR3 is 13 amino acids. The germline V gene has CDR1 MNHEY and CDR2 SVGAGI. V was cut by 6 bases and J by 2 bases, with 10 bases left in between. The CDR3 DNA reads as TGTGCCAGCAGCCCGGGGGGGAACTATGGCTACACCTTC. It encodes CASSPGGNYGYTF.